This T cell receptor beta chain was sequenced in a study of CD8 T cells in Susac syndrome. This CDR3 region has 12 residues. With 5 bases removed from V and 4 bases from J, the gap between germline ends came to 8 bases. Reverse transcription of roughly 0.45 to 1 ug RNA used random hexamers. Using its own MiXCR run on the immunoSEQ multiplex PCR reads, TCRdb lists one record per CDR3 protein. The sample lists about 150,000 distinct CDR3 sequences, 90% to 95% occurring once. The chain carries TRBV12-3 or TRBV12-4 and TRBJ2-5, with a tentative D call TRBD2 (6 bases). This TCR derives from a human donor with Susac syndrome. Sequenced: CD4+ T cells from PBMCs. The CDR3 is CASSMGGETQYF. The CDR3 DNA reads TGTGCCAGCAGTATGGGAGGAGAGACCCAGTACTTC.